One T cell receptor (beta chain) is described in this entry. What it binds is not known. This specimen belongs to a study of shared clonotypes between healthy human individuals. Per germline, CDR1 SNHLY and CDR2 FYNNEI. The V and J ends lost 10 bases and 4 bases respectively, with 20 bases between them. The CDR3 is 14 amino acids. Whole-study results and caveats: A generally larger estimated richness was seen in naive subsets than in memory subsets.

Clones were sequenced by immunoSEQ multiplex PCR, and TCRdb holds only the in-frame ones, with some missing. The profile covers some 600,000 clones, with 90% to 97% appearing a single time and less than 0.13% taken by the ten largest. The naive CD8 subset, CD45RO-negative cells positively selected for CCR7, excluded terminally differentiated effector memory CD45RA+ cells. The material sequenced was naive CD8+ T cells sorted from blood. The V gene is TRBV2, the J gene TRBJ2-7, with D perhaps TRBD2 (5 bases). This clonotype originated in a woman in her twenties or thirties in good health. The CDR3 loop is CATTPGGRWYEQYF. The CDR3 DNA sequence: TGTGCCACCACCCCGGGTGGGAGATGGTACGAGCAGTACTTC.